The 17 T cell receptor beta chains given below trace back to one sample, sequenced in a study of T-cell reconstitution after alpha-beta-depleted transplantation in children. Unique molecular identifiers were incorporated into the prepared TCRbeta library. TCRdb passed the PCR reads through MiXCR, listing each CDR3 protein once. The table has a few hundred thousand distinct CDR3 sequences, approximately 12% seen once. This specimen consisted of PBMCs, mostly from graft donor cells, obtained 360 days after TCRalphabeta/CD19-depleted stem cell transplant. These receptor sequences come from a male patient aged 10-17 years who had a stem cell transplant for acute myeloid leukemia, so the T cells may come from the graft donor.

V is TRBV19 and J is TRBJ2-1, with D possibly TRBD2 on 6 matching bases. V lost 8 bases, J lost 7 bases, and 18 bases lay in between. CDR1 is LNHDA and CDR2 is SQIVND in the germline V gene (reference sequence). CDR3 length: 14 residues. The CDR3 DNA reads TGTGCCAGTGTCCGGGACTCGCGCCTTAATGAGCAGTTCTTC. Translated: CASVRDSRLNEQFF.

The rearrangement uses TRBV7-9 and TRBJ2-1, with 10 nucleotides matching TRBD2. V lost 7 bases and J lost 3; bases outside the gene matches: 9. The CDR3 sequence is 16 residues long. Looked up from germline, CDR1 is SEHNR and CDR2 is FQNEAQ (reference sequence). CDR3 DNA sequence: TGTGCCAGCACCTCACCTAGGACTAGCGGCTACAATGAGCAGTTCTTC. It translates to CASTSPRTSGYNEQFF.

J is TRBJ2-7 and V is TRBV6-1; D remains unclear. Germline V CDR1 and CDR2: MNHNS, SASEGT. This CDR3 comprises 17 residues. Trimming took 4 bases from V and 4 from J, leaving 23 bases between them. The DNA for the CDR3 is TGTGCCAGCAGTGTCCCTAGACCCTCACAGTTGGGTTACGAGCAGTACTTC. Its translation is CASSVPRPSQLGYEQYF.

This clonotype was observed a few times. This CDR3 is CAFDGGYGYTF. The CDR3, as DNA: TGTGCCTTCGACGGGGGCTATGGCTACACCTTC. The gene calls are TRBV30 and TRBJ1-2; D is perhaps TRBD1 (5 bases). V was trimmed by 7 bases and J by 4 bases, leaving 10 bases between them. The germline V gene has CDR1 GTSNPN and CDR2 SVGIG (reference sequence). This CDR3 region has 11 residues.

There are a few counts of this clonotype. This rearrangement joins TRBV28 to TRBJ2-4; 7 bases match TRBD1. The ends lost 5 bases at V and 10 bases at J; junction bases unmatched: 14. CDR1 and CDR2 from the germline V gene are MDHEN and SYDVKM. This CDR3 is 15 amino acids long. The CDR3 DNA reads as TGTGCCAGCAGTACGGTAAAGTACAGGGGAAATATTCAGTACTTC. It translates to CASSTVKYRGNIQYF. Together with reference TRBV28 and TRBJ2-4, the CDR3 gives the full variable domain: DVKVTQSSRYLVKRTGEKVFLECVQDMDHENMFWYRQDPGLGLRLIYFSYDVKMKEKGDIPEGYSVSREKKERFSLILESASTNQTSMYLCASSTVKYRGNIQYFGAGTRLSVL.

This sequence joins TRBV5-5 and TRBJ2-1; 9 bases line up with TRBD2. V trimming: 4 bases; J trimming: 0 bases; junction bases outside the gene matches: 11. CDR3 length: 18 residues. Germline CDR1 SGHKS, CDR2 YYEKEE (reference sequence). The CDR3 sequence: CASSGGASGENSYNEQFF. The CDR3 bases are TGTGCCAGCAGCGGGGGGGCTAGCGGGGAGAACTCCTACAATGAGCAGTTCTTC.

The J gene is TRBJ2-1, the V gene TRBV6-1; possibly TRBD1 or TRBD2 for D (6 bases each). Deletions cut 5 bases from V and 5 bases from J, with 13 bases between. CDR1 is MNHNS and CDR2 is SASEGT in the germline V gene. The CDR3 length is 14 residues. This CDR3 is CASSPPGAHNEQFF. CDR3 DNA: TGTGCCAGCAGTCCTCCGGGGGCCCACAATGAGCAGTTCTTC.

This clonotype appeared a few times. The genes are TRBV15 and TRBJ2-4, with 8 positions matching TRBD2. CDR1 LNHNV and CDR2 YYDKDF come from the germline V gene (reference sequence). The CDR3 spans 17 residues. With 0 bases clipped from V and 0 bases from J, the junction kept 4 bases outside the gene matches. The CDR3 DNA reads as TGTGCCACCAGCAGAGAGCGGGGGGTTAGAGCCAAAAACATTCAGTACTTC. This sequence encodes CATSRERGVRAKNIQYF. Using reference TRBV15 and TRBJ2-4 for the parts outside the CDR3, the full variable domain is DAMVIQNPRYQVTQFGKPVTLSCSQTLNHNVMYWYQQKSSQAPKLLFHYYDKDFNNEADTPDNFQSRRPNTSFCFLDIRSPGLGDTAMYLCATSRERGVRAKNIQYFGAGTRLSVL.

This clonotype was detected ten times or more. The rearrangement links TRBV20-1 to TRBJ2-3; no definite D call. V lost 3 bases and J 2 bases, leaving 6 bases between the germline ends. Germline assignment: CDR1 DFQATT and CDR2 SNEGSKA (reference sequence). The CDR3 covers 12 residues. The DNA of the CDR3 is TGCAGTGCTAGGGTGAACACAGATACGCAGTATTTT. As protein: CSARVNTDTQYF.

The sample holds many counts of this clonotype. V and J are TRBV20-1 and TRBJ2-7, with TRBD2 matching over 12 bases. This CDR3 has 16 amino acids. With V trimmed by 3 bases and J by 3 bases, 9 bases remained unmatched. CDR1 is DFQATT, CDR2 SNEGSKA, per germline (reference sequence). CDR3 nucleotide sequence: TGCAGTGCTAGCAAACCGGGACTAGCGGGTTACTACGAGCAGTACTTC. It translates to CSASKPGLAGYYEQYF.

The rearrangement links TRBV7-2 to TRBJ2-7; D gene ambiguous. The germline V gene has CDR1 SGHTA and CDR2 FQGNSA. The germline V and J ends were trimmed by 5 bases and 4 bases, with 9 bases remaining between them. This CDR3 comprises 12 residues. The CDR3 spells CASSTNTYEQYF. CDR3 nucleotides: TGTGCCAGCAGCACAAACACGTACGAGCAGTACTTC.

This clonotype was counted ten times or more. The J gene is TRBJ2-7, the V gene TRBV5-1; 10 bases match TRBD2. The CDR3 spans 15 residues. The germline V gene encodes CDR1 SGHRS and CDR2 YFSETQ. Trimming took 0 bases from V and 3 from J; bases not matched to a gene: 3. The CDR3 is CASSLVPSGGYEQYF. Here the CDR3 DNA reads TGCGCCAGCAGCTTGGTACCTAGCGGGGGCTACGAGCAGTACTTC.

This clonotype turned up a few times. The chain uses TRBV27 and TRBJ2-7; TRBD1 matches 9 bases. The germline CDR1 and CDR2 sequences are MNHEY and SMNVEV (reference sequence). CDR3 size: 13 residues. Trimming removed 6 bases from V and 3 bases from J; junction bases left unmatched: 3. DNA of the CDR3: TGTGCCAGCAGGCGGACAGGGGTCTACGAGCAGTACTTC. Amino acids: CASRRTGVYEQYF.

V gene TRBV5-6 combines with J gene TRBJ2-7; TRBD2 matches 8 bases. CDR1 SGHDT and CDR2 YYEEEE come from the germline V gene. This CDR3 is built from 16 residues. V gave up 0 bases and J gave up 0 bases; unmatched junction bases: 5. The CDR3 nucleotides are TGTGCCAGCAGCTTGGTAACTAGCGGAAGCTCCTACGAGCAGTACTTC. Translation gives CASSLVTSGSSYEQYF.

The chain recombines TRBV5-1 with TRBJ2-7; D is perhaps TRBD1 or TRBD2 (5 bases each). This CDR3 spans 16 amino acids. Germline V gene lookup returns CDR1 SGHRS and CDR2 YFSETQ. With 2 bases removed from V and 2 bases from J, the gap between germline ends came to 17 bases. The CDR3 is CASSFNNRMGAYEQYF. CDR3 nucleotide sequence: TGCGCCAGCAGCTTTAACAACAGGATGGGGGCCTACGAGCAGTACTTC.

The chain links TRBV29-1 to TRBJ1-1, with D unclear. Germline V gene sequence: CDR1 SQVTM, CDR2 ANQGSEA. V lost 3 bases and J 4 bases, leaving 3 bases between the germline ends. This CDR3 region has 10 residues. The CDR3 loop is CSVDGTEAFF. The CDR3 DNA is TGCAGCGTTGACGGCACTGAAGCTTTCTTT.

This clonotype has only a few counts. The genes are TRBV24-1 and TRBJ2-3; the D call may be TRBD1 or TRBD2 (5 bases each). With 3 bases removed from V and 5 bases from J, the gap between germline ends came to 17 bases. Per the germline V gene, CDR1 is KGHDR and CDR2 is SFDVKD. The CDR3 extends over 16 amino acids. CDR3 sequence reads: CATSDRDRLWGDTQYF. Written as DNA, the CDR3 is TGTGCCACCAGTGATCGGGACCGCCTCTGGGGAGATACGCAGTATTTT.